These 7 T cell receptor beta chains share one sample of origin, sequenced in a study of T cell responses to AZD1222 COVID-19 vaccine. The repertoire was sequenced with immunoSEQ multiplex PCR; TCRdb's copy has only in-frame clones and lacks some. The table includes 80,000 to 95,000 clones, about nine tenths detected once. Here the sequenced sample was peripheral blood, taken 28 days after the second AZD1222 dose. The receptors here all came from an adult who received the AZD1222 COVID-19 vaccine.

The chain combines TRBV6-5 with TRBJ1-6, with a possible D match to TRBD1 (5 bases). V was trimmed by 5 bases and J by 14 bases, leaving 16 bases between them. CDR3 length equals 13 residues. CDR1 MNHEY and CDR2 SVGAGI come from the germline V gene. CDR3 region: CASSTSGTKTLHF. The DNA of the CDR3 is TGTGCCAGCAGTACCTCCGGGACGAAAACCCTCCACTTT.

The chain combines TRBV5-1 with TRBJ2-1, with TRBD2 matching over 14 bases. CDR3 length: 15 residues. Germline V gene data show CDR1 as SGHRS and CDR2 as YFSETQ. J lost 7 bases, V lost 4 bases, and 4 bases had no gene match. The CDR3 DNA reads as TGCGCCAGCAGCCTGACTAGCGGGAGGGTAAATGAGCAGTTCTTC. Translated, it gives CASSLTSGRVNEQFF.

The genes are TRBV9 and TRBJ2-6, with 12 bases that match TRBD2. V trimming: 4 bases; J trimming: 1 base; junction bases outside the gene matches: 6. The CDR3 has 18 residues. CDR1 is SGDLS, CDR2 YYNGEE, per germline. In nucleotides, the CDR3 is TGTGCCAGCAGCCCTAGCGGGAGGGCTCGGTCTGGGGCCAACGTCCTGACTTTC. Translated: CASSPSGRARSGANVLTF.

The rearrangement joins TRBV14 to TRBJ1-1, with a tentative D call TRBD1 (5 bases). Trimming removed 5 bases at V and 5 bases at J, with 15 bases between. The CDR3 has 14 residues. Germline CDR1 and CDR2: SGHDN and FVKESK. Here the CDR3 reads CASSLKRGGTEAFF. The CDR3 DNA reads TGTGCCAGCAGCTTGAAAAGGGGTGGAACTGAAGCTTTCTTT. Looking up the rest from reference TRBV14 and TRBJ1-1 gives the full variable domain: EAGVTQFPSHSVIEKGQTVTLRCDPISGHDNLYWYRRVMGKEIKFLLHFVKESKQDESGMPNNRFLAERTGGTYSTLKVQPAELEDSGVYFCASSLKRGGTEAFFGQGTRLTVV.

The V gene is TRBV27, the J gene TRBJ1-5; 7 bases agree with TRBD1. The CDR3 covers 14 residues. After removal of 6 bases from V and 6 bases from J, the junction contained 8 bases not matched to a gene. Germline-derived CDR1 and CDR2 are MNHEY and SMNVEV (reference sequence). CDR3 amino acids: CASRTRDRGQPQHF. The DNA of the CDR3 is TGTGCCAGCAGGACCCGGGACAGAGGTCAGCCCCAGCATTTT.

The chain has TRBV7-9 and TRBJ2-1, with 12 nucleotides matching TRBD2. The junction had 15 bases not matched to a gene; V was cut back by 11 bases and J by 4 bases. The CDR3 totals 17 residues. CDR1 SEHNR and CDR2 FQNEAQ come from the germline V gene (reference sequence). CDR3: CALFRLAGDGVYNEQFF. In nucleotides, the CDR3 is TGTGCCCTCTTCAGACTAGCGGGGGATGGGGTATACAATGAGCAGTTCTTC.

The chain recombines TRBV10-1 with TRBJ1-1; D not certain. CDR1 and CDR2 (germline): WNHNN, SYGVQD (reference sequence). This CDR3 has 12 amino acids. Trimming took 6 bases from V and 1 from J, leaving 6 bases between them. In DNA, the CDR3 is TGCGCCAGCAGGAGAACGAACACTGAAGCTTTCTTT. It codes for CASRRTNTEAFF.